This is a list of T cell receptor beta chains from one sample in a study of somatic mutations in cytotoxic T cells in rheumatoid arthritis. The method was immunoSEQ multiplex PCR; TCRdb's version includes in-frame clones alone and lacks a portion of them. The table has 15,000 to 20,000 clones, approximately 82% seen once. Material: CD8+ T cells sorted from blood. The source is an adult with rheumatoid arthritis. Both conserved end residues are part of each CDR3. D genes are given only for firm matches. Clone size is not always given. Where it is, it says once, few, many or a class for expanded clones.

J gene: TRBJ1-1; D gene: NA; clone size: NA; CDR3 length: 13; V gene: TRBV29-1; CDR3 DNA: TGCAGCGTCGTGACAGGAGACAACACTGAAGCTTTCTTT; CDR3 protein: CSVVTGDNTEAFF
J gene: TRBJ1-1; D gene: TRBD1; clone size: NA; CDR3 length: 14; V gene: TRBV15; CDR3 DNA: TGTGCCACCGAGCCTGGGACAGGGGGCACTGAAGCTTTCTTT; CDR3 protein: CATEPGTGGTEAFF
J gene: TRBJ1-1; D gene: NA; clone size: once; CDR3 length: 14; V gene: TRBV6-4; CDR3 DNA: TGTGCCAGCAGTGAATCTGGGGCGTGGGGGGAAGCTTTCTTT; CDR3 protein: CASSESGAWGEAFF
J gene: TRBJ1-3; D gene: NA; clone size: few; CDR3 length: 13; V gene: TRBV7-6; CDR3 DNA: TGTGCCAGCAGCGGGGGTTCGGGGGACACCATATATTTT; CDR3 protein: CASSGGSGDTIYF
J gene: TRBJ2-7; D gene: NA; clone size: NA; CDR3 length: 14; V gene: TRBV29-1; CDR3 DNA: TGCAGCGCCACCCTCCTACAGGGAGGCTACGAGCAGTACTTC; CDR3 protein: CSATLLQGGYEQYF
J gene: TRBJ1-2; D gene: TRBD1; clone size: NA; CDR3 length: 16; V gene: TRBV6-5; CDR3 DNA: TGTGCCAGCAGTTACGGGACAGGGCCTCCTAACTATGGCTACACCTTC; CDR3 protein: CASSYGTGPPNYGYTF
J gene: TRBJ2-7; D gene: TRBD1; clone size: once; CDR3 length: 14; V gene: TRBV6-6; CDR3 DNA: TGTGCCAGCAGTTCCGGGACAGGGGGCTACGAGCAGTACTTC; CDR3 protein: CASSSGTGGYEQYF
J gene: TRBJ2-2; D gene: NA; clone size: NA; CDR3 length: 15; V gene: TRBV27; CDR3 DNA: TGTGCCAGCAGTTCCCGGGACAAGAACACCGGGGAGCTGTTTTTT; CDR3 protein: CASSSRDKNTGELFF
J gene: TRBJ2-7; D gene: NA; clone size: once; CDR3 length: 12; V gene: TRBV28; CDR3 DNA: TGTGCCAGCAGTTTGGGGGCGGGGGAGCAGTACTTC; CDR3 protein: CASSLGAGEQYF
J gene: TRBJ1-1; D gene: NA; clone size: NA; CDR3 length: 14; V gene: TRBV25-1; CDR3 DNA: TGTGCCAGCAGTGACCCCTCGGAGAACACTGAAGCTTTCTTT; CDR3 protein: CASSDPSENTEAFF
J gene: TRBJ1-1; D gene: NA; clone size: NA; CDR3 length: 14; V gene: TRBV30; CDR3 DNA: TGTGCCTGGAGTGTCGGGCAGGGGAACACTGAAGCTTTCTTT; CDR3 protein: CAWSVGQGNTEAFF
J gene: TRBJ2-1; D gene: NA; clone size: NA; CDR3 length: 15; V gene: TRBV12-5; CDR3 DNA: TGTGCTAGTGGTCCTACAGGGAACCCCTACAATGAGCAGTTCTTC; CDR3 protein: CASGPTGNPYNEQFF
J gene: TRBJ1-2; D gene: NA; clone size: NA; CDR3 length: 18; V gene: TRBV15; CDR3 DNA: TGTGCCACCAGCAGCCTGCAGGACGGTGGGCTAACTAACTATGGCTACACCTTC; CDR3 protein: CATSSLQDGGLTNYGYTF
J gene: TRBJ2-5; D gene: TRBD2; clone size: NA; CDR3 length: 15; V gene: TRBV5-8; CDR3 DNA: TGTGCCAGCAGCTTGTGGACTAGCGGGCAAGAGACCCAGTACTTC; CDR3 protein: CASSLWTSGQETQYF
J gene: TRBJ1-5; D gene: NA; clone size: NA; CDR3 length: 13; V gene: TRBV5-4; CDR3 DNA: TGTGCCAGCAGCTTGGGTCGAAATCAGCCCCAGCATTTT; CDR3 protein: CASSLGRNQPQHF
J gene: TRBJ1-5; D gene: NA; clone size: NA; CDR3 length: 13; V gene: TRBV4-1; CDR3 DNA: TGCGCCAGCAGCCAGGCAGGGTTTCAGCCCCAGCATTTT; CDR3 protein: CASSQAGFQPQHF
J gene: TRBJ1-2; D gene: TRBD1; clone size: NA; CDR3 length: 17; V gene: TRBV5-6; CDR3 DNA: TGTGCCAGCAGCCCCCTCGGGACAGTCATCTCGGCTGTAGGCTACACCTTC; CDR3 protein: CASSPLGTVISAVGYTF
J gene: TRBJ2-1; D gene: TRBD2; clone size: NA; CDR3 length: 14; V gene: TRBV7-7; CDR3 DNA: TGTGCCAGCAGCCCTAGAGCGGGAATAAATGAGCAGTTCTTC; CDR3 protein: CASSPRAGINEQFF
J gene: TRBJ2-1; D gene: TRBD2; clone size: once; CDR3 length: 16; V gene: TRBV28; CDR3 DNA: TGTGCCAGCAGAAAAATGGTGGCGGGAGGGGGAAATGAGCAGTTCTTC; CDR3 protein: CASRKMVAGGGNEQFF
J gene: TRBJ1-2; D gene: NA; clone size: NA; CDR3 length: 13; V gene: TRBV4-2; CDR3 DNA: TGTGCCAGCAGCCAGACAGACAACTATGGCTACACCTTC; CDR3 protein: CASSQTDNYGYTF
J gene: TRBJ2-7; D gene: TRBD2; clone size: NA; CDR3 length: 16; V gene: TRBV25-1; CDR3 DNA: TGTGCCAGCAGCCCTGGGAAGGGAGGGTACTCCTACGAGCAGTACTTC; CDR3 protein: CASSPGKGGYSYEQYF
J gene: TRBJ1-1; D gene: NA; clone size: NA; CDR3 length: 13; V gene: TRBV19; CDR3 DNA: TGTGCCAGTAGCCCGGCACTACTGAGTGAAGCTTTCTTT; CDR3 protein: CASSPALLSEAFF
J gene: TRBJ2-1; D gene: TRBD2; clone size: NA; CDR3 length: 15; V gene: TRBV27; CDR3 DNA: TGTGCCAGCAGTTACGGACTAGCCGGCGGCAATGAGCAGTTCTTC; CDR3 protein: CASSYGLAGGNEQFF
J gene: TRBJ1-1; D gene: NA; clone size: few; CDR3 length: 13; V gene: TRBV29-1; CDR3 DNA: TGCAGCGTTGGAAAAGGAGCTAACACTGAAGCTTTCTTT; CDR3 protein: CSVGKGANTEAFF
J gene: TRBJ2-3; D gene: NA; clone size: NA; CDR3 length: 15; V gene: TRBV10-3; CDR3 DNA: TGTGCCATCAGTGAATTCCGGGGGCCCCAGGATACGCAGTATTTT; CDR3 protein: CAISEFRGPQDTQYF
J gene: TRBJ1-5; D gene: NA; clone size: NA; CDR3 length: 14; V gene: TRBV19; CDR3 DNA: TGTGCCAGTAGTATACTGGGAGGCAATCAGCCCCAGCATTTT; CDR3 protein: CASSILGGNQPQHF
J gene: TRBJ2-5; D gene: TRBD2; clone size: NA; CDR3 length: 19; V gene: TRBV28; CDR3 DNA: TGTGCCAGCAGTTTTAAAACCGGGCTAGCGGGAGCCATCCAAGAGACCCAGTACTTC; CDR3 protein: CASSFKTGLAGAIQETQYF
J gene: TRBJ2-7; D gene: NA; clone size: NA; CDR3 length: 13; V gene: TRBV27; CDR3 DNA: TGTGCCAGCGGGGTGTCGGGAGTATACGAGCAGTACTTC; CDR3 protein: CASGVSGVYEQYF
J gene: TRBJ1-2; D gene: NA; clone size: NA; CDR3 length: 13; V gene: TRBV6-5; CDR3 DNA: TGTGCCAGCAGCCCTGAGGGGTTCTATGGCTACACCTTC; CDR3 protein: CASSPEGFYGYTF
J gene: TRBJ1-6; D gene: NA; clone size: NA; CDR3 length: 14; V gene: TRBV6-5; CDR3 DNA: TGTGCCAGCAGTTACGGGCCGAGATATTCACCCCTCCACTTT; CDR3 protein: CASSYGPRYSPLHF
J gene: TRBJ2-2; D gene: NA; clone size: few; CDR3 length: 16; V gene: TRBV11-1; CDR3 DNA: TGTGCCAGCAGCCCCCGGGTGAATCCACAAAGCGGGGAGCTGTTTTTT; CDR3 protein: CASSPRVNPQSGELFF
J gene: TRBJ1-1; D gene: NA; clone size: medium-sized; CDR3 length: 16; V gene: TRBV6-1; CDR3 DNA: TGTGCCAGCAGTGAAAAGGAGACACTCGGGGGCACTGAAGCTTTCTTT; CDR3 protein: CASSEKETLGGTEAFF
J gene: TRBJ2-7; D gene: TRBD1; clone size: NA; CDR3 length: 14; V gene: TRBV6-1; CDR3 DNA: TGTGCCAGCAGTTTGGGGACAGGGGCCTACGAGCAGTACTTC; CDR3 protein: CASSLGTGAYEQYF
J gene: TRBJ2-3; D gene: TRBD1; clone size: NA; CDR3 length: 17; V gene: TRBV10-3; CDR3 DNA: TGTGCCATCAGTGAGCCGACTGGGGCAGGGGGCGCAGATACGCAGTATTTT; CDR3 protein: CAISEPTGAGGADTQYF
J gene: TRBJ1-1; D gene: NA; clone size: NA; CDR3 length: 13; V gene: TRBV5-5; CDR3 DNA: TGTGCCAGCAGCTCGGACATTAGGACTGAAGCTTTCTTT; CDR3 protein: CASSSDIRTEAFF
J gene: TRBJ2-7; D gene: TRBD1; clone size: once; CDR3 length: 14; V gene: TRBV28; CDR3 DNA: TGTGCCAGCAGCTACAGGGGGCTTCGCGTCAAGCAGTACTTC; CDR3 protein: CASSYRGLRVKQYF
J gene: TRBJ2-2; D gene: TRBD2; clone size: NA; CDR3 length: 14; V gene: TRBV4-1; CDR3 DNA: TGCGCCAGCAGTCGACTAGCTACCACCGGGGAGCTGTTTTTT; CDR3 protein: CASSRLATTGELFF
J gene: TRBJ2-7; D gene: TRBD1; clone size: NA; CDR3 length: 15; V gene: TRBV5-1; CDR3 DNA: TGCGCCAGCAGCTTGAACGGCCTGGACAGGTACGAGCAGTACTTC; CDR3 protein: CASSLNGLDRYEQYF
J gene: TRBJ1-1; D gene: NA; clone size: NA; CDR3 length: 13; V gene: TRBV19; CDR3 DNA: TGTGCCAGTAGTATAGGGACAAGCACTGAAGCTTTCTTT; CDR3 protein: CASSIGTSTEAFF
J gene: TRBJ2-1; D gene: NA; clone size: NA; CDR3 length: 17; V gene: TRBV29-1; CDR3 DNA: TGCAGCGTTGACAGGGTTCTACCTAACGCGGCCTACAATGAGCAGTTCTTC; CDR3 protein: CSVDRVLPNAAYNEQFF
J gene: TRBJ2-7; D gene: NA; clone size: NA; CDR3 length: 16; V gene: TRBV5-3; CDR3 DNA: TGTGCCAGAAGCTTGGCCAGGGGACGGTCATCCTACGAGCAGTACTTC; CDR3 protein: CARSLARGRSSYEQYF
J gene: TRBJ2-1; D gene: TRBD2; clone size: NA; CDR3 length: 15; V gene: TRBV29-1; CDR3 DNA: TGCAGCGTTGTGGGGGGGGGACTCAGATTCAGTGAGCAGTTCTTC; CDR3 protein: CSVVGGGLRFSEQFF
J gene: TRBJ2-1; D gene: NA; clone size: few; CDR3 length: 10; V gene: TRBV4-1; CDR3 DNA: TGCGCCAGCGCGGGGAGGGAGCAGTTCTTC; CDR3 protein: CASAGREQFF
J gene: TRBJ2-1; D gene: NA; clone size: NA; CDR3 length: 18; V gene: TRBV5-6; CDR3 DNA: TGTGCCAGCAGCTTTTGGGCCTTGCGGCAGTCGCAAGCCAGTGAGCAGTTCTTC; CDR3 protein: CASSFWALRQSQASEQFF
J gene: TRBJ2-7; D gene: NA; clone size: few; CDR3 length: 14; V gene: TRBV4-1; CDR3 DNA: TGCGCCAGCAGCCAAGGCCCGGGGACGGACGAGCAGTACTTC; CDR3 protein: CASSQGPGTDEQYF
J gene: TRBJ1-1; D gene: NA; clone size: NA; CDR3 length: 11; V gene: TRBV10-3; CDR3 DNA: TGTGCCATCAGGGGGGACACTGAAGCTTTCTTT; CDR3 protein: CAIRGDTEAFF